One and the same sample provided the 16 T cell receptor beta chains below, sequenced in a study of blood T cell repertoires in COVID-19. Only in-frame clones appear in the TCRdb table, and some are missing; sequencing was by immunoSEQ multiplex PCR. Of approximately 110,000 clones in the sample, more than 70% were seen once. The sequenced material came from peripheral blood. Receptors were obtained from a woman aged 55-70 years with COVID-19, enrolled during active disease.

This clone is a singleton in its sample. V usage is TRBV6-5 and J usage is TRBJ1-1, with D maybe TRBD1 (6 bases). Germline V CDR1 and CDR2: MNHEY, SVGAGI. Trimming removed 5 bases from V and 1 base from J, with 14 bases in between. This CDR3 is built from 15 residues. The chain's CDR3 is CASSNTDSGNTEAFF. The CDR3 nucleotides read TGTGCCAGCAGTAATACGGACAGTGGGAACACTGAAGCTTTCTTT.

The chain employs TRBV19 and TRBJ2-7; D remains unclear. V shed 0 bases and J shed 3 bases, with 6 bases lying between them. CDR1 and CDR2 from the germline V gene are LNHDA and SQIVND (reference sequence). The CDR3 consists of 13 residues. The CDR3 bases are TGTGCCAGTAGTATAGATTCAGACTACGAGCAGTACTTC. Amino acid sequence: CASSIDSDYEQYF.

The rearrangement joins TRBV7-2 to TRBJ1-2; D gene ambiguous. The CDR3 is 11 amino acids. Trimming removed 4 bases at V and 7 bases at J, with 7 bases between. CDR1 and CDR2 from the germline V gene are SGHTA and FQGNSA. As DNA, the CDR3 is TGTGCCAGCAGCTCCTCGTTTGGCTACACCTTC. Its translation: CASSSSFGYTF.

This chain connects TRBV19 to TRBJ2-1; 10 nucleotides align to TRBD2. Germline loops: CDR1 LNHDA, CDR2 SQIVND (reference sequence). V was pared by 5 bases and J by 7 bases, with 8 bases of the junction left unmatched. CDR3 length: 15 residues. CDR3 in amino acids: CASSLQRGGRNEQFF. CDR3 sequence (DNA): TGTGCCAGTAGTCTGCAGCGGGGGGGCCGGAATGAGCAGTTCTTC.

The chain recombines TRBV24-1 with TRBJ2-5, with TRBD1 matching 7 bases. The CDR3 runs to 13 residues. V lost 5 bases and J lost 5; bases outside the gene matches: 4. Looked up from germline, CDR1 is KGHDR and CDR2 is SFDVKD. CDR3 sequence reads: CATSAGTEETQYF. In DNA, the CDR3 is TGTGCCACCAGTGCCGGGACAGAGGAGACCCAGTACTTC.

Here the CDR3 reads CASSLDPNGKYNEQFF. The CDR3 DNA follows: TGTGCCAGCAGCTTAGATCCTAACGGGAAGTACAATGAGCAGTTCTTC. J is TRBJ2-1 and V is TRBV7-2; D might be TRBD2 (5 bases). Trimming removed 1 base at V and 4 bases at J, with 14 bases between. Germline V gene sequence: CDR1 SGHTA, CDR2 FQGNSA. This CDR3 is 16 amino acids long.

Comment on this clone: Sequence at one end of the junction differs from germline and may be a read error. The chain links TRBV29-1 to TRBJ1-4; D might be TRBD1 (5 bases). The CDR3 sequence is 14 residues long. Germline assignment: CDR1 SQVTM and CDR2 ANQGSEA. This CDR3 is CSVEGALRGEKLFF. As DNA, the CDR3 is TGCAGCGTGGAAGGGGCCCTTCGGGGTGAAAAACTGTTTTTT.

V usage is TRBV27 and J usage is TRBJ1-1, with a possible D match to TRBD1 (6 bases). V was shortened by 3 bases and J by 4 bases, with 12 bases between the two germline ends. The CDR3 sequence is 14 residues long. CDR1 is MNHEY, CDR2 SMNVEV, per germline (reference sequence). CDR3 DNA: TGTGCCAGCAGTTTGGCAGGGGAGGGCACTGAAGCTTTCTTT. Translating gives CASSLAGEGTEAFF.

The chain's CDR3 is CAWRKRTLEGLAYSYEQYF. CDR3 DNA sequence: TGTGCCTGGAGAAAACGTACCCTGGAGGGACTAGCGTACTCCTACGAGCAGTACTTC. The chain is built from TRBV30 and TRBJ2-7; 10 bases match TRBD2. This CDR3 spans 19 amino acids. V was clipped by 3 bases and J by 0 bases; unmatched bases: 17. Germline CDR1 reads GTSNPN; CDR2 reads SVGIG (reference sequence). The full variable domain, in which reference TRBV30 and TRBJ2-7 provide the parts outside the CDR3, is SQTIHQWPATLVQPVGSPLSLECTVEGTSNPNLYWYRQAAGRGLQLLFYSVGIGQISSEVPQNLSASRPQDRQFILSSKKLLLSDSGFYLCAWRKRTLEGLAYSYEQYFGPGTRLTVT.

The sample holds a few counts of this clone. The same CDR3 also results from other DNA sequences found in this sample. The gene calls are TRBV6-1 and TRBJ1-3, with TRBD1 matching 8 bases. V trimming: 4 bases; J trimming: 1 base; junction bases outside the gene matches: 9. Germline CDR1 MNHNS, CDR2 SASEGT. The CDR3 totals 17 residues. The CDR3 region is CASSAIRQGHSGNTIYF. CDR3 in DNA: TGTGCCAGCAGTGCAATTCGACAGGGGCATTCTGGAAACACCATATATTTT.

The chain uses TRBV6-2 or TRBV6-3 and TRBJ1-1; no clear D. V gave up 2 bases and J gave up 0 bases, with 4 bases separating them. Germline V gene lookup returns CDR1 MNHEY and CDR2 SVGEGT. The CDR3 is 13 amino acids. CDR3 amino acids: CASSYEVNTEAFF. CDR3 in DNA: TGTGCCAGCAGTTACGAGGTGAACACTGAAGCTTTCTTT.

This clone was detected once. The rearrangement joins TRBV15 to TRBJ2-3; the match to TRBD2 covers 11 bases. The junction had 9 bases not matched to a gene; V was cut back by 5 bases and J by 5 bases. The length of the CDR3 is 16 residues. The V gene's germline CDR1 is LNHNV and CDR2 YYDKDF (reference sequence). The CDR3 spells CATSLSISGGGDTQYF. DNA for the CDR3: TGTGCCACCAGCCTCTCCATTAGCGGGGGGGGAGATACGCAGTATTTT.

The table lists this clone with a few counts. CDR3 sequence (DNA): TGTGCCAGCAGTTACTCTGTATCCTACTCTGGAAACACCATATATTTT. As protein: CASSYSVSYSGNTIYF. The chain combines TRBV6-6 with TRBJ1-3; D is unresolved. Germline loops: CDR1 MNHNY, CDR2 SVGAGI (reference sequence). V lost 0 bases and J 0 bases, leaving 9 bases between the germline ends. The CDR3 is made up of 16 amino acids.

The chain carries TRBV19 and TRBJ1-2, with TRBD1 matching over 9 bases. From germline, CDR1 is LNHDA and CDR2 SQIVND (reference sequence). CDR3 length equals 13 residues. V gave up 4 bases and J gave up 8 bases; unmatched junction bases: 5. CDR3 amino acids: CASSRDREDGYTF. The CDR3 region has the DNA TGTGCCAGTAGTAGGGACAGGGAGGACGGCTACACCTTC.

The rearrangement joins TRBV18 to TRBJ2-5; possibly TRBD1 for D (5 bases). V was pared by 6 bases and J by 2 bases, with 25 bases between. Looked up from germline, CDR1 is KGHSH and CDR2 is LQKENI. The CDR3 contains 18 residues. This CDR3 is CASSLLPLGHTTQETQYF. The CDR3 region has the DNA TGTGCCAGCTCTCTACTACCCTTGGGGCATACCACGCAAGAGACCCAGTACTTC.

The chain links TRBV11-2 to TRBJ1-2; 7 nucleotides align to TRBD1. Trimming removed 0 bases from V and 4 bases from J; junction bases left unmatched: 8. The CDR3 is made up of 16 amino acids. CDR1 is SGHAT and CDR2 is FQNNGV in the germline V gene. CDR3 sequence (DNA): TGTGCCAGCAGCTTAGATTTAGCAGGGGGAGTCTATGGCTACACCTTC. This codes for CASSLDLAGGVYGYTF. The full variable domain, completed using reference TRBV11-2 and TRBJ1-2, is EAGVAQSPRYKIIEKRQSVAFWCNPISGHATLYWYQQILGQGPKLLIQFQNNGVVDDSQLPKDRFSAERLKGVDSTLKIQPAKLEDSAVYLCASSLDLAGGVYGYTFGSGTRLTVV.